The sequence of this T cell receptor beta chain was determined in a study of blood T cell repertoires in COVID-19. Study background: Samples taken during acute and convalescent COVID-19 were collected in the United States, Italy and Spain.

Trimming stripped 8 bases from V and 8 bases from J, with 16 bases between. CDR3 length: 13 residues. Under the authors' procedure: Counts of nucleated cells, estimated from reference gene primer amplification, were obtained. The method was immunoSEQ multiplex PCR; TCRdb's version includes in-frame clones alone and lacks a portion of them. V, J and clone size are taken as reported in that table, and D and trimming were inferred from the DNA itself. This table has about 140,000 clones, 70% to 80% appearing once. This clone was seen only once. The clonotype was recovered from a woman aged 45-65 years with active or convalescent COVID-19. The sequenced sample consisted of peripheral blood. The gene calls are TRBV12-3 or TRBV12-4 and TRBJ1-3, with a tentative D call TRBD1 (6 bases). The CDR3 bases are TGTGCCAGCCTCCGCGGGGGGCTGGACACCATATATTTT. Its protein product is CASLRGGLDTIYF.